Below are 12 T cell receptor beta chains sequenced from a single sample in a study of T cell responses to AZD1222 COVID-19 vaccine. Produced via immunoSEQ multiplex PCR; TCRdb's table is partial and in-frame only. The sample lists 80,000 to 95,000 clones, roughly 90% occurring once. The sample consisted of peripheral blood, taken 28 days after the second AZD1222 dose. The receptor set was obtained from an adult who received the AZD1222 COVID-19 vaccine.

This rearrangement joins TRBV6-1 to TRBJ1-4, with 7 bases identical to TRBD1. This CDR3 region has 16 residues. Germline V gives CDR1 MNHNS, CDR2 SASEGT. Trimming took 2 bases from V and 4 from J; bases not matched to a gene: 7. DNA of the CDR3: TGTGCCAGCAGTGAACTGACAGGGAGCCTTAATGAAAAACTGTTTTTT. Amino acid sequence: CASSELTGSLNEKLFF.

The chain's CDR3 is CASSESLGLNYGYTF. The CDR3 DNA sequence: TGTGCCAGCAGTGAATCCCTTGGACTTAACTATGGCTACACCTTC. The gene calls are TRBV6-1 and TRBJ1-2, with no clear D. Between the trimmed V and J ends, which lost 2 bases and 1 base, there was a span of 11 bases. Germline CDR1 reads MNHNS; CDR2 reads SASEGT. There are 15 residues in the CDR3.

This clone was picked up one time. This chain uses TRBV19 with TRBJ2-4, with 9 bases aligning to TRBD1. V shed 5 bases, J shed 3 bases, and the junction held 8 bases outside the gene matches. This CDR3 has 16 amino acids. CDR1 LNHDA and CDR2 SQIVND come from the germline V gene (reference sequence). The CDR3 DNA follows: TGTGCCAGTAGTGCGGGACAGGGTGTAGTCAAAAACATTCAGTACTTC. It is translated as CASSAGQGVVKNIQYF.

The chain employs TRBV18 and TRBJ1-1; D is undetermined. CDR1 is KGHSH, CDR2 LQKENI, per germline. The CDR3 is 13 amino acids. V dropped 4 bases and J dropped 3 bases, with 9 bases sitting between them. CDR3 protein: CASSLRVDTEAFF. The CDR3 DNA sequence: TGTGCCAGCTCACTTCGTGTGGACACTGAAGCTTTCTTT.

The rearrangement uses TRBV6-5 and TRBJ2-1, with TRBD2 matching over 7 bases. The CDR3 has 15 residues. J lost 2 bases, V lost 2 bases, and 3 bases had no gene match. Germline loops: CDR1 MNHEY, CDR2 SVGAGI. The CDR3, as DNA: TGTGCCAGCAGTTACGGGGCGGGAGCCTACAATGAGCAGTTCTTC. Protein: CASSYGAGAYNEQFF.

The gene calls are TRBV30 and TRBJ2-1, with D tentatively TRBD2 (5 bases). CDR1 is GTSNPN, CDR2 SVGIG, per germline (reference sequence). Trimming removed 1 base from V and 7 bases from J, with 14 bases in between. The CDR3 loop spans 14 amino acids. This CDR3 is CAWSEGLILNEQFF. Here the CDR3 DNA reads TGTGCCTGGAGTGAAGGACTCATACTAAATGAGCAGTTCTTC.

Turning to this clone: A junction end diverges from the germline sequence, so it may reflect a read error. The chain carries TRBV10-3 and TRBJ2-7; 7 nucleotides align to TRBD2. Germline CDR1 ENHRY, CDR2 SYGVKD. The CDR3 has 14 amino acids. The CDR3 spells CAIKFERGSDEQYF. Here the CDR3 DNA reads TGTGCCATCAAATTTGAGCGGGGCTCCGACGAGCAGTACTTC.

The CDR3 bases are TGTGCCAGCAGCCAAGGGGCGCGGAGAGTCTACGAGCAGTACTTC. Residues: CASSQGARRVYEQYF. The chain uses TRBV7-2 and TRBJ2-7, with TRBD1 as a possible D gene (5 bases). Germline V gives CDR1 SGHTA, CDR2 FQGNSA. This CDR3 contains 15 residues. V gave up 5 bases and J gave up 3 bases, with 17 bases separating them.

Note on this clone: This CDR3 is also generated by other DNA sequences in the sample. The CDR3, as DNA: TGTGCCAGCTCTCCTGGACTAGCGGGAGTCAATGAGCAGTTCTTC. Translating it yields CASSPGLAGVNEQFF. The chain combines TRBV18 with TRBJ2-1; TRBD2 matches at 13 bases. Germline trimming cut 6 bases from V and 6 bases from J; bases unmatched to any gene: 5. Per germline, CDR1 KGHSH and CDR2 LQKENI. The CDR3 sequence is 15 residues long.

The genes are TRBV4-1 and TRBJ2-2; D possibly corresponds to TRBD2 (6 bases). V dropped 1 base and J dropped 4 bases, with 10 bases sitting between them. The CDR3 runs 15 residues. Germline CDR1 MGHRA, CDR2 YSYEKL. The CDR3 is CASSQAGLSTGELFF. CDR3 sequence (DNA): TGCGCCAGCAGCCAAGCGGGACTTTCCACCGGGGAGCTGTTTTTT.

The chain carries TRBV19 and TRBJ2-3; D not resolved. The CDR3 extends over 14 amino acids. The germline gives CDR1 LNHDA, CDR2 SQIVND (reference sequence). The ends were cut back, 3 bases at V and 5 bases at J, with 12 bases in the middle. Here the CDR3 DNA reads TGTGCCAGTAGTATGGTCGCGAGTGAAGATACGCAGTATTTT. Encoded protein: CASSMVASEDTQYF.

The gene calls are TRBV6-5 and TRBJ2-7; 9 bases match TRBD2. Germline CDR1 reads MNHEY; CDR2 reads SVGAGI. This CDR3 contains 14 residues. After removal of 6 bases from V and 0 bases from J, the junction contained 3 bases not matched to a gene. CDR3 sequence reads: CASRASGISYEQYF. The CDR3 region has the DNA TGTGCCAGCAGGGCTAGCGGGATCTCCTACGAGCAGTACTTC.